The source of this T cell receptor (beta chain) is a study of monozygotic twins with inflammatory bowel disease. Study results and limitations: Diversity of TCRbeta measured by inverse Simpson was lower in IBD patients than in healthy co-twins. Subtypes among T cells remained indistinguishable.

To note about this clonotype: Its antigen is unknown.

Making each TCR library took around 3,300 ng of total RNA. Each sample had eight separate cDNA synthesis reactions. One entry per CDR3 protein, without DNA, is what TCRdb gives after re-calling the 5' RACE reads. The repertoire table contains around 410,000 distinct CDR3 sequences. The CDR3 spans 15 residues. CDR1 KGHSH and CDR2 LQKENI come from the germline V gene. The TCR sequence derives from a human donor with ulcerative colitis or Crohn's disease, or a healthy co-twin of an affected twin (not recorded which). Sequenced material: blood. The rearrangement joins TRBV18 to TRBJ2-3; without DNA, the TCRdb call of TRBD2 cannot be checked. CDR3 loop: CASSPALAGVDTQYF.